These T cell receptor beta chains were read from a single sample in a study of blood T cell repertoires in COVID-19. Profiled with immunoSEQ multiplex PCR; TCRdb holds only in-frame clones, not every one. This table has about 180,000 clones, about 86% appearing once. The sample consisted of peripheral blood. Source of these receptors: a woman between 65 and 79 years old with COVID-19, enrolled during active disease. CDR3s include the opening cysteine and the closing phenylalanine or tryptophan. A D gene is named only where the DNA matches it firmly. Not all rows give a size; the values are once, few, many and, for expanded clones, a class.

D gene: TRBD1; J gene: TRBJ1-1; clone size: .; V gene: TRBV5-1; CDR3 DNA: TGCGCCAGCAGCTTCCAGGGGGCGCGGGACACTGAAGCTTTCTTT; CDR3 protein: CASSFQGARDTEAFF
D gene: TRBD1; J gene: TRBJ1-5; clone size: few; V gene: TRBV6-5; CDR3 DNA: TGTGCCAGCAGTTCCGGACAGGGGGCCAGCAATCAGCCCCAGCATTTT; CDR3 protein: CASSSGQGASNQPQHF
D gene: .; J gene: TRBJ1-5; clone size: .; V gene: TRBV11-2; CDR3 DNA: TGTGCCAGCAGCTTAGATGGTCGGGATAATCAGCCCCAGCATTTT; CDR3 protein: CASSLDGRDNQPQHF
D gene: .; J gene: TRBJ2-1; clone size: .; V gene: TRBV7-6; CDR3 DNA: TGTGCCAGCAGCTTAGCGGAAAACATACGGGGCTCCTACAATGAGCAGTTCTTC; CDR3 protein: CASSLAENIRGSYNEQFF
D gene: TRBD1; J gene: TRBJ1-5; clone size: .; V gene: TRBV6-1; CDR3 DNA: TGTGCCAGCAGTGAATGGAGGACAGGGGGGGGTGGCAATCAGCCCCAGCATTTT; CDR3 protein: CASSEWRTGGGGNQPQHF
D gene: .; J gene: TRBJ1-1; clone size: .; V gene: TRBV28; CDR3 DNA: TGTGCCAGCAGTCAGGTGGTCGGAAGGACTGAAGCTTTCTTT; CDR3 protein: CASSQVVGRTEAFF
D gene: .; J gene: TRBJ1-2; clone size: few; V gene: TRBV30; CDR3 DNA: TGTGCTTCAGATGCAGGATTCTATGGCTACACCTTC; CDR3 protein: CASDAGFYGYTF
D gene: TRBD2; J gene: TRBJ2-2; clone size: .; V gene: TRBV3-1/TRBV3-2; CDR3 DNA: TGTGCCAGCAGCCAAGATTTGGCTAGCGGGAGAACCGGGGAGCTGTTTTTT; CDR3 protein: CASSQDLASGRTGELFF
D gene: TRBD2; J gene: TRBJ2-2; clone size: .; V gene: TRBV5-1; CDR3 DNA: TGCGCCAGCAGCTTGGCCGGGGCGGGAGGCTCCGGGGAGCTGTTTTTT; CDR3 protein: CASSLAGAGGSGELFF
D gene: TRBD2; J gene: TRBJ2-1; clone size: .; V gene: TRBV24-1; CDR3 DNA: TGTGCCACCAGTGACCCGGGACTAGCGGGAGGACGCAATGAGCAGTTCTTC; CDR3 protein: CATSDPGLAGGRNEQFF
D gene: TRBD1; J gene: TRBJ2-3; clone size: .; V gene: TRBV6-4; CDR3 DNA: TGTGCCAGCAGTGCCGTCCCGGGACAGGGATTAACGCAGTATTTT; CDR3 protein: CASSAVPGQGLTQYF
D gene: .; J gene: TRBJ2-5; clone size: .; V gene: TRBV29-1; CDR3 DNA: TGCAGCGTTGAAGATGGTAAACGGAGGGCGGAGACCCAGTACTTC; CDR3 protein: CSVEDGKRRAETQYF
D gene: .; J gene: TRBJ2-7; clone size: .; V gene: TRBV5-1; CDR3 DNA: TGCGCCAGCAGCTCCCGGACACGTACCTACGAGCAGTACTTC; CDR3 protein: CASSSRTRTYEQYF
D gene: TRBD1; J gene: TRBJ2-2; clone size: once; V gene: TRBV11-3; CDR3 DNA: TGTGCCAGCAGCTTTAGGACAGGGGAAGCCGGGGAGCTGTTTTTT; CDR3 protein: CASSFRTGEAGELFF
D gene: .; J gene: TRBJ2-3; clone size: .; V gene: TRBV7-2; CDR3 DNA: TGTGCCAGCAGCTTAGTTGCGGCAAGCACAGATACGCAGTATTTT; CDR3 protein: CASSLVAASTDTQYF
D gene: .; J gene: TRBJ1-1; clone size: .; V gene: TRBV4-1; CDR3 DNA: TGCGCCAGCAGCCAAGATCGAGGCACTGAAGCTTTCTTT; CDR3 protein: CASSQDRGTEAFF
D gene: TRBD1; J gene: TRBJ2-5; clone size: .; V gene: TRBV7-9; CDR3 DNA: TGTGCCAGCAGCCGACCGACAGGGGGCGGATGGGAGACCCAGTACTTC; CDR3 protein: CASSRPTGGGWETQYF
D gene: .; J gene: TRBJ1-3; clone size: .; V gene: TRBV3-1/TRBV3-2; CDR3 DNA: TGTGCCAGCAGCCCCAACTATCTCAGAGACACCATATATTTT; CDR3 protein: CASSPNYLRDTIYF
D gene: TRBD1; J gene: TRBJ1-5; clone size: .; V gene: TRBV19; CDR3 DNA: TGTGCCAGTAGCGGACAGGGCGGCAATCAGCCCCAGCATTTT; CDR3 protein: CASSGQGGNQPQHF
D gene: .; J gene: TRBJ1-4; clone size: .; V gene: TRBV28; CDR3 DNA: TGTGCCAGCAGAGGACACCTTAATGAAAAACTGTTTTTT; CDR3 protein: CASRGHLNEKLFF
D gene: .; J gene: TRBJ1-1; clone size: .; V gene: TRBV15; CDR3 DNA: TGTGCCACCAGCAGAGATAAAGGCGGGGCGCGATCTGAAGCTTTCTTT; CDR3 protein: CATSRDKGGARSEAFF
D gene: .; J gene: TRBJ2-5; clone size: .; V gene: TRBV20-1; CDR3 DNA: TGCAGTGCTAGACTGGCTCAGACCCAGTACTTC; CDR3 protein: CSARLAQTQYF
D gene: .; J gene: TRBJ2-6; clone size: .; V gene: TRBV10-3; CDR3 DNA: TGTGCCATCAGTGCTTCGACAGGCAAAAGCTCTGGGGCCAACGTCCTGACTTTC; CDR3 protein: CAISASTGKSSGANVLTF
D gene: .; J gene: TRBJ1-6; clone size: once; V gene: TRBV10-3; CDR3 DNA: TGTGCCATCAGTGAGAGTCAGGGGTGGGGTTCACCCCTCCACTTT; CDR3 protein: CAISESQGWGSPLHF
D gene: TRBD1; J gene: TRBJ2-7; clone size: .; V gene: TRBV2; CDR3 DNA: TGTGCCAGCAGTGAGGGCGGACAGGGGAGGGACTTC; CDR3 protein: CASSEGGQGRDF
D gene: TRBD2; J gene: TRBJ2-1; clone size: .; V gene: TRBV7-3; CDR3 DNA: TGTGCCAGCAGCTTAAGGACTAGCGGTTATCCCTACAATGAGCAGTTCTTC; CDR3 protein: CASSLRTSGYPYNEQFF
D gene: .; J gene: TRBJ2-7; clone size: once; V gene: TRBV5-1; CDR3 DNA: TGCGCCAGCAGGGAGACAGGCTACGAGCAGTACTTC; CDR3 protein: CASRETGYEQYF
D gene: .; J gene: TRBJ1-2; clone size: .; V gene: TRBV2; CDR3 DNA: TGTGCCAGCAGGGTTGAGAACTATGGCTACACCTTC; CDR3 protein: CASRVENYGYTF
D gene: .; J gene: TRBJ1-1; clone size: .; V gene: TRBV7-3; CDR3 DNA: TGTGCCAGCAGTGAGGGGCGGGGTACTGAAGCTTTCTTT; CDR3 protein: CASSEGRGTEAFF
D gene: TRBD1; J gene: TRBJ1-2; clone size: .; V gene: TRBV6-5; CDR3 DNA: TGTGCCAGCAGTATTAACCCCGACAGGGCCGGTGGCTACACCTTC; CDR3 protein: CASSINPDRAGGYTF
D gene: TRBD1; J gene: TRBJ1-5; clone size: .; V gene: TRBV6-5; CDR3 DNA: TGTGCCACCCTGACAGGGCACAATCAGCCCCAGCATTTT; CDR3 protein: CATLTGHNQPQHF